The TCR beta chain under discussion was sequenced for a study of T-cell reconstitution after alpha-beta-depleted transplantation in children. This sample's TCRbeta library carried unique molecular identifier barcodes. A single record per CDR3 protein comes from TCRdb applying MiXCR to the PCR reads. The sample consists of some 640,000 distinct CDR3 sequences, approximately 15% of them appearing once. Germline lookup yields CDR1 DFQATT and CDR2 SNEGSKA (reference sequence). CDR3 length: 11 residues. Trimming stripped 5 bases from V and 4 bases from J, with 8 bases between. This clonotype was seen more than once but under ten times.

The chain couples TRBV20-1 to TRBJ1-2; no reliable D call. This sample comprised PBMCs from the stem cell graft donor, obtained from the stem cell graft. This sequence was found in a human donor who donated a stem cell graft to a child with acute myeloid leukemia. CDR3 bases: TGCAGTGCTGACCTCCGCTATGGCTACACCTTC. Translating gives CSADLRYGYTF.